This T cell receptor beta chain was captured by sequencing in a study of CXCR3-negative and CXCR3-positive naive CD8 T cells. Findings and caveats of the study: Whereas both naive subsets had comparably high diversity, memory CD8+ cells had much lower diversity.

5' RACE with UMI labels generated the TRB cDNA libraries. TCRdb processed the 5' RACE reads again and assigns one entry to each CDR3 protein, with no DNA. The sample table includes over 70,000 distinct CDR3 sequences. As regards this clonotype: What it binds is unknown.

Sorting yielded triplicates of hundreds of thousands of cells for each CD8+ T cell subset. The sample taken for sequencing was naive CXCR3- CD8+ T cells from blood. The subset is: CD45RO-CCR7+CD27+CD95- naive CD8+ T cells lacking CXCR3 (TNR3-). The receptor was isolated from a human donor in good health. Some clones in this sample may be carry-over from other donors' samples.

The CDR3 protein is CASSPRTVSYEQYF. J is TRBJ2-7 and V is TRBV21-1; TCRdb lists TRBD1, though no DNA is available to test this call. TRBV21-1 is tagged as a pseudogene. The length of the CDR3 is 14 residues.